This T cell receptor (beta chain) was captured in a study of T-cell memory formation after mild COVID-19. About the research overall: Each donor largely had its own TCR clusters.

Trimming left V 1 base short and J 4 bases short, with 6 bases between. Germline CDR1 DFQATT, CDR2 SNEGSKA (reference sequence). CDR3 length equals 12 residues. One entry per CDR3 protein, called by TCRdb with MiXCR from the 5' RACE reads. This table has a few hundred thousand distinct CDR3 sequences, around 15% appearing once. This clonotype was seen only a few times. The J gene is TRBJ2-3, the V gene TRBV20-1; D not resolved. Sequenced sample: PBMCs or a T cell subset sorted from them (not recorded which). The receptor comes from a man aged 18-30 years who had mild COVID-19 (a few samples of this study predate the infection). Cell type and time point are not known. The CDR3 loop is CSARGAADTQYF. In DNA form, the CDR3 reads TGCAGTGCTAGAGGGGCGGCAGATACGCAGTATTTT.